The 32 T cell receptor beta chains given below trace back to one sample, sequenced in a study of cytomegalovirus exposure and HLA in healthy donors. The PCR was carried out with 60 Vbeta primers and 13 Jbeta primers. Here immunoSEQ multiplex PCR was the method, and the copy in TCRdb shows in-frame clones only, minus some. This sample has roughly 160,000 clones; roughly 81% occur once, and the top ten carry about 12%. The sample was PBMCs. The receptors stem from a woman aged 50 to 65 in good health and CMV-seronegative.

The CDR3 reads CASSGTGVLTEAFF. Here the CDR3 DNA reads TGTGCCAGCAGTGGGACAGGGGTGCTGACTGAAGCTTTCTTT. The chain couples TRBV6-5 to TRBJ1-1; 10 nucleotides align to TRBD1. The CDR3 is 14 amino acids. Per germline, CDR1 MNHEY and CDR2 SVGAGI. Losses at the gene ends were 5 bases for V and 5 bases for J; bases not matched to a gene: 5.

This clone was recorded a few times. CDR3 DNA: TGCGCCAGCAGCTCACGCCTTGACAGGGCTGAAGCTTTCTTT. This encodes CASSSRLDRAEAFF. This chain connects TRBV4-3 to TRBJ1-1; 7 bases fit TRBD1. Germline values: CDR1 LGHNA, CDR2 YSLEER. CDR3 length: 14 residues. The V segment lost 5 bases and the J segment 6 bases; nucleotides outside the gene matches: 9.

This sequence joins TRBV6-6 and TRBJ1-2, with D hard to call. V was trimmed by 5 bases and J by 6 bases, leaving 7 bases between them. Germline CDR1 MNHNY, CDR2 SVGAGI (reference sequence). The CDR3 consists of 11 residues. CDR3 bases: TGTGCCAGCAGTACCGGTAATGGCTACACCTTC. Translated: CASSTGNGYTF.

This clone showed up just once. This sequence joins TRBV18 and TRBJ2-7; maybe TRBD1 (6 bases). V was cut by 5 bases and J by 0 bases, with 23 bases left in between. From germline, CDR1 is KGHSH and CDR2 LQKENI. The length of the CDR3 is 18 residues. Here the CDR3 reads CASSIAVSGDKRSYEQYF. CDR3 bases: TGTGCCAGCTCAATCGCCGTATCAGGGGACAAACGCTCCTACGAGCAGTACTTC.

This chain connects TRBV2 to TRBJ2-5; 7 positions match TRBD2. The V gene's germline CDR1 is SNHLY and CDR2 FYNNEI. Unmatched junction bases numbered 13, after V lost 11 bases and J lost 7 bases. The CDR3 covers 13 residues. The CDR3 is CAAPGGIPGTQYF. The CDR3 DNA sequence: TGTGCCGCCCCGGGAGGTATCCCGGGGACCCAGTACTTC.

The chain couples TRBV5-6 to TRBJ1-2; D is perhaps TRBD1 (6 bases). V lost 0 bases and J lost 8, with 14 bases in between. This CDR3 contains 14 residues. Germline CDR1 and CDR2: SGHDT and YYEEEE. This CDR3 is CASSLAGVRLGYTF. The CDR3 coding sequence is TGTGCCAGCAGCTTGGCAGGGGTTCGCCTGGGCTACACCTTC.

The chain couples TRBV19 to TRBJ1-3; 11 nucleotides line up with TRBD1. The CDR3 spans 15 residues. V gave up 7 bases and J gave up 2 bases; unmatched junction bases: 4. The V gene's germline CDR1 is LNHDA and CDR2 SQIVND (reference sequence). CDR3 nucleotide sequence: TGTGCCAGTACTCTGGACAGGGGGCCTGGAAACACCATATATTTT. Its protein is CASTLDRGPGNTIYF.

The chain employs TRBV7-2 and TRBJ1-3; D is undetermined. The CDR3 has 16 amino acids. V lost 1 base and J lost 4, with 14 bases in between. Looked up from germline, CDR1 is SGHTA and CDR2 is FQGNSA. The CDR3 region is CASSLGGSAGGNTIYF. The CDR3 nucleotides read TGTGCCAGCAGCTTAGGAGGCTCGGCTGGCGGAAACACCATATATTTT.

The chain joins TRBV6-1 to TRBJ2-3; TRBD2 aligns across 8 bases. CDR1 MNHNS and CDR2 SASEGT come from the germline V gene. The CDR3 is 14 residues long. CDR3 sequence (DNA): TGTGCTAACAGGGCTAGCGGGAGCACAGATACGCAGTATTTT. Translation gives CANRASGSTDTQYF.

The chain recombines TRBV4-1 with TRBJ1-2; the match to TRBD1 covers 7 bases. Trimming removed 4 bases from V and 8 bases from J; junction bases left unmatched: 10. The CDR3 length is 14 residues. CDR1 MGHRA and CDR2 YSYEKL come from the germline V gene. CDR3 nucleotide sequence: TGCGCCAGCAGCCGCAGACAGGGCGACGAGGGCTACACCTTC. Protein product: CASSRRQGDEGYTF.

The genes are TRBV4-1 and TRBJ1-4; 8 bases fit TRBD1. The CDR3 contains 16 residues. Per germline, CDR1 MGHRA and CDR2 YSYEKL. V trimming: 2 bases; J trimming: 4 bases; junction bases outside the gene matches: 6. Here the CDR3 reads CASSQPRQGSNEKLFF. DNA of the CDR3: TGCGCCAGCAGCCAACCCAGACAGGGGAGTAATGAAAAACTGTTTTTT.

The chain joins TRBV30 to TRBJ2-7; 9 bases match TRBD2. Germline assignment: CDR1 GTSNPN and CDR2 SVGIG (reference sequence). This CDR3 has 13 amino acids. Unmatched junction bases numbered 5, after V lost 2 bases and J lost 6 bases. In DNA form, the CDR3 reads TGTGCCTGGAGTTCGGGACTAGCCGCCGAGCAGTACTTC. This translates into CAWSSGLAAEQYF.

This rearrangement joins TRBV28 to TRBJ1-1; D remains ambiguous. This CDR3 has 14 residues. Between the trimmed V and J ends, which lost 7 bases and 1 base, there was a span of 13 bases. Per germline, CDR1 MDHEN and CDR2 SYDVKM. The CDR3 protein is CASTLAGRNTEAFF. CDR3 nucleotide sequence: TGTGCCAGCACCTTGGCAGGCCGGAACACTGAAGCTTTCTTT.

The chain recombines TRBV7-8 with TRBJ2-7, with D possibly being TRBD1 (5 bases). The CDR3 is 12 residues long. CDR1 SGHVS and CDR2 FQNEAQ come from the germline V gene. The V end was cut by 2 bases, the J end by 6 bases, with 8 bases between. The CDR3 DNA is TGTGCCAGCAGCTTAATCAGGGTCGAGCAGTACTTC. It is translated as CASSLIRVEQYF.

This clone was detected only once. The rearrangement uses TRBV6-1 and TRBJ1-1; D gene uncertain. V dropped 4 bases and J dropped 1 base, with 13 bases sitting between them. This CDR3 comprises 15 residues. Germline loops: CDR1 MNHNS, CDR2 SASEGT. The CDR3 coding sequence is TGTGCCAGCAGTGCCTCTGGGAGGGCGAACACTGAAGCTTTCTTT. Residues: CASSASGRANTEAFF.

The CDR3 reads CASSPRGGDGYTF. CDR3 in DNA: TGTGCCAGCTCACCACGTGGCGGGGATGGCTACACCTTC. The chain recombines TRBV18 with TRBJ1-2; D ambiguous. V lost 1 base, J lost 6 bases, and 9 bases lay in between. Germline V gene lookup returns CDR1 KGHSH and CDR2 LQKENI. The CDR3 has 13 amino acids.

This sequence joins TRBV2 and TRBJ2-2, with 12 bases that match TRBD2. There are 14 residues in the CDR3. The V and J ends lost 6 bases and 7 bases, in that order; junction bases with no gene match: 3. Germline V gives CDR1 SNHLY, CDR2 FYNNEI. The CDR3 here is CASRGTSGFGELFF. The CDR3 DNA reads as TGTGCCAGCAGAGGGACTAGCGGGTTCGGGGAGCTGTTTTTT.

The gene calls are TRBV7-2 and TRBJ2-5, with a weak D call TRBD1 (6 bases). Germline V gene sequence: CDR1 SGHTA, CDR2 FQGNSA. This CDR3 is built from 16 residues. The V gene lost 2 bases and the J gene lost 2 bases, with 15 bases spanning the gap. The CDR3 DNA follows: TGTGCCAGCAGCTTAACAGCAGGGGTTGGACAAGAGACCCAGTACTTC. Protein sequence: CASSLTAGVGQETQYF.

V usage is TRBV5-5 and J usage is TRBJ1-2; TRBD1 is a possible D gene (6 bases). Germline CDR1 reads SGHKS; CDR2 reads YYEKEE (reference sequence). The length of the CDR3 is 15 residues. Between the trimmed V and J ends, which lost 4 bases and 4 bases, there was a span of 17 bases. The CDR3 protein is CASSHQQGLIYGYTF. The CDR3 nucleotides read TGTGCCAGCAGCCACCAACAGGGTCTAATCTATGGCTACACCTTC.

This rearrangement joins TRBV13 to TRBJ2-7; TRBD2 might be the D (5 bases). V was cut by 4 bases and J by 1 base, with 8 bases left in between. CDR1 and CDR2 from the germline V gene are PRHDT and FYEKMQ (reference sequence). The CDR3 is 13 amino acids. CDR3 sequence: CASSSGVSYEQYF. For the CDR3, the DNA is TGTGCCAGCAGCTCCGGGGTTTCCTACGAGCAGTACTTC.

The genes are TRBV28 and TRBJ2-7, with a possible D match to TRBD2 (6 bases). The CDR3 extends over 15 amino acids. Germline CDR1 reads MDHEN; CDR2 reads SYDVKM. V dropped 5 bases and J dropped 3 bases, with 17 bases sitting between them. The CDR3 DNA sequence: TGTGCCAGCAGTCCACCCTGGGGGGTATACTACGAGCAGTACTTC. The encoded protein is CASSPPWGVYYEQYF.

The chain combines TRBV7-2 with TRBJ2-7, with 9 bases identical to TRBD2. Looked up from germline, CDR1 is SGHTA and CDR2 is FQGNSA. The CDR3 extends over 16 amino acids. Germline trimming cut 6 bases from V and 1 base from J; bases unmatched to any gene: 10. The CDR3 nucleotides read TGTGCCAGCAGGAGTGCTAGCGGGGTCGGGTCCTACGAGCAGTACTTC. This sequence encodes CASRSASGVGSYEQYF.

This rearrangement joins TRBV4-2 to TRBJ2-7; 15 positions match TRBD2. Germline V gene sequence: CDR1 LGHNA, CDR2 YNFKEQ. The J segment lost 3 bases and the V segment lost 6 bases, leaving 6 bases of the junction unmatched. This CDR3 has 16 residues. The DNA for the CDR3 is TGTGCCAGCAGTGGGACTAGCGGGAGGAGTTTCTACGAGCAGTACTTC. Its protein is CASSGTSGRSFYEQYF.

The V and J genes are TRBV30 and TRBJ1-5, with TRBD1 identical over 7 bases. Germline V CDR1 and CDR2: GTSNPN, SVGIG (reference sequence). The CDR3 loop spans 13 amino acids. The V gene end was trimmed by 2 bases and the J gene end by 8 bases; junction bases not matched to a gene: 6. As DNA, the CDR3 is TGTGCCTGGAGTCTGGGACAGTCAGAGCCCCAGCATTTT. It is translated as CAWSLGQSEPQHF.

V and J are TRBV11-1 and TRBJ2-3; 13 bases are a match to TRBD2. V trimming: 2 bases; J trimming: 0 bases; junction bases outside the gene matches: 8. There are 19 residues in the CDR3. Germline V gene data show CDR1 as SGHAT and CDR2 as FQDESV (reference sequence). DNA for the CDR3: TGTGCCAGCAGCTTAAGGACTAGCGGGGGCCGAGCTAGCACAGATACGCAGTATTTT. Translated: CASSLRTSGGRASTDTQYF.

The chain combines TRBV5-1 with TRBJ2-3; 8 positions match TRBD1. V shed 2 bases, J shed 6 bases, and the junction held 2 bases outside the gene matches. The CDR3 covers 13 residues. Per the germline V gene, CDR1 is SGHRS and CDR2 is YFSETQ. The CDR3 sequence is CASSFRQGDTQYF. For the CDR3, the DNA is TGCGCCAGCAGCTTTCGACAGGGGGATACGCAGTATTTT.

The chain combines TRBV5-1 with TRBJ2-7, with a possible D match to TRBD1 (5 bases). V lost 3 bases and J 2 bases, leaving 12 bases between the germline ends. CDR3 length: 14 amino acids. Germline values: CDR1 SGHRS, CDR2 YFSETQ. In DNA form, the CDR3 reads TGCGCCAGCAGCTCAACAGGTTACGCCTACGAGCAGTACTTC. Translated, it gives CASSSTGYAYEQYF. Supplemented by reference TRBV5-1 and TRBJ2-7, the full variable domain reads KAGVTQTPRYLIKTRGQQVTLSCSPISGHRSVSWYQQTPGQGLQFLFEYFSETQRNKGNFPGRFSGRQFSNSRSEMNVSTLELGDSALYLCASSSTGYAYEQYFGPGTRLTVT.

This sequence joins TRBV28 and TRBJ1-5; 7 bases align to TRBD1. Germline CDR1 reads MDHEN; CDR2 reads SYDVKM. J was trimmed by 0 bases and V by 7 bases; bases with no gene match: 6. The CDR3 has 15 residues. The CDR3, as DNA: TGTGCCAGCAAGTCGGGACAGAATAGCAATCAGCCCCAGCATTTT. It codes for CASKSGQNSNQPQHF.

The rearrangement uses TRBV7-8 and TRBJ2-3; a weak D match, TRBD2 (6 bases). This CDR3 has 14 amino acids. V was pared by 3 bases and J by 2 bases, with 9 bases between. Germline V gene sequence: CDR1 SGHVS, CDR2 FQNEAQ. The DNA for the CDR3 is TGTGCCAGCAGCTTGGACTATAACACAGATACGCAGTATTTT. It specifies CASSLDYNTDTQYF.

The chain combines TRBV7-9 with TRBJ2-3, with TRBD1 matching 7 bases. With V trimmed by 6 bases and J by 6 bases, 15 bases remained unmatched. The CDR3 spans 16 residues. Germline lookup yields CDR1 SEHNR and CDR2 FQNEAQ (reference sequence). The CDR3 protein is CASRPLGDSLGDTQYF. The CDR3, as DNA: TGTGCCAGCAGACCCCTGGGGGACAGCCTCGGGGATACGCAGTATTTT.

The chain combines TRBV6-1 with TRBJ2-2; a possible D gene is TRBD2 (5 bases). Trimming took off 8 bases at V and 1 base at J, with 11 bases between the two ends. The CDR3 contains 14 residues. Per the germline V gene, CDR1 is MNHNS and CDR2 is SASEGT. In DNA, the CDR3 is TGTGCCAGCCGGGGTTTGTGGAACACCGGGGAGCTGTTTTTT. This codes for CASRGLWNTGELFF.

CDR3 protein: CATSREAVGTGYTF. As DNA, the CDR3 is TGTGCCACCAGCAGAGAGGCGGTGGGTACTGGCTACACCTTC. The chain carries TRBV15 and TRBJ1-2; no firm D call. Trimming stripped 0 bases from V and 7 bases from J, with 12 bases between. The CDR3 has 14 residues. Germline values: CDR1 LNHNV, CDR2 YYDKDF (reference sequence).